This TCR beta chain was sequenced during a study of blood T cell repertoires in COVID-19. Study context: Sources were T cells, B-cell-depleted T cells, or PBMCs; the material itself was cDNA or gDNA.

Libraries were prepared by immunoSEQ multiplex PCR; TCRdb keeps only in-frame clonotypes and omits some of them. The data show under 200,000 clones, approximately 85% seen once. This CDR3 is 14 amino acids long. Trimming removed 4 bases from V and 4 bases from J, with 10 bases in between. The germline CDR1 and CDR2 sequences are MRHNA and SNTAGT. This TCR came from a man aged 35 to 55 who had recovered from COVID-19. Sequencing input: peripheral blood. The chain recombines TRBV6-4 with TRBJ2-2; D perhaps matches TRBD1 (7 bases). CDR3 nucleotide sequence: TGTGCCAGCAGTGGACAGGGAGGCACCGGGGAGCTGTTTTTT. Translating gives CASSGQGGTGELFF.